This TCR beta chain stems from a study of T cells in Graves' hyperthyroidism and ophthalmopathy. Study results and limitations: Using 13 V-J features, a model discriminated ophthalmopathy from stable hyperthyroidism. For ophthalmopathy, model prediction preceded onset by a median roughly 6.2 months. Most thyroid clonotypes with frequency above 0.001 were detected in blood.

Each diagnosis drew on symptoms, thyroxine, TRAb, thyroid ultrasound and orbital computed tomography findings. The CDR3 extends over 13 amino acids. The V end lost 8 bases, the J end lost 3 bases, and 14 bases lay between the germline ends. Germline V lookup: CDR1 ENHRY, CDR2 SYGVKD. The TCR beta CDR3 regions underwent amplification using RNA transcripts as the source. First-round RT-PCR of the TCR CDR3 relied on the HTBI primer set. TCRdb re-called the multiplex PCR reads through MiXCR, storing one row per CDR3 protein. The profile covers 450,000 to 700,000 distinct CDR3 sequences, with just over 45% appearing a single time and 15% to 20% taken by the ten largest. Remarks on this clonotype: The antigen is unknown.

What was sequenced was peripheral blood or thyroid tissue (not recorded which). The sequence came from an adult woman with Graves' disease, either hyperthyroidism or ophthalmopathy (not recorded which). The V and J genes are TRBV10-3 and TRBJ2-7, with a weak D call TRBD2 (5 bases). CDR3 coding DNA: TGTGCCATCGGTTGGACTGGCGGCTACGAGCAGTACTTC. Protein: CAIGWTGGYEQYF.